What follows are 16 T cell receptor beta chains derived from one specimen sequenced in a study of preoperative IRX-2 immunotherapy in early breast cancer. Measured with immunoSEQ multiplex PCR; TCRdb has only the in-frame clones, and not every one. Of under 30,000 clones in the sample, approximately 90% were seen once. Treatment: preoperative locoregional IRX-2 cytokine immunotherapy. Sequenced here: tumor tissue, sampled after IRX-2 immunotherapy. The receptors were gathered from a human donor with breast cancer.

CDR3 nucleotides: TGTGCCAGCAGCGTAGGACCCGGGGACAGGGATTTATCCTACGAGCAGTACTTC. This gives the protein CASSVGPGDRDLSYEQYF. The rearrangement uses TRBV9 and TRBJ2-7; the match to TRBD1 covers 9 bases. Per germline, CDR1 SGDLS and CDR2 YYNGEE. V was clipped by 0 bases and J by 1 base; unmatched bases: 11. The CDR3 is 18 residues long.

V usage is TRBV11-3 and J usage is TRBJ2-7; D may be TRBD2 (7 bases). Trimming pared 3 bases from V and 4 bases from J, leaving 13 bases between. Per germline, CDR1 SGHNT and CDR2 YENEEA. The CDR3 covers 14 residues. CDR3 in DNA: TGTGCCAGCAGCTTGGGGGGGGGCCGTTACGAGCAGTACTTC. It is translated as CASSLGGGRYEQYF. Full variable domain (remainder filled in from reference TRBV11-3 and TRBJ2-7): EAGVVQSPRYKIIEKKQPVAFWCNPISGHNTLYWYLQNLGQGPELLIRYENEEAVDDSQLPKDRFSAERLKGVDSTLKIQPAELGDSAVYLCASSLGGGRYEQYFGPGTRLTVT.

The chain is built from TRBV4-1 and TRBJ1-6, with a tentative D call TRBD1 (5 bases). The V end was cut by 0 bases, the J end by 9 bases, with 15 bases between. The germline V gene encodes CDR1 MGHRA and CDR2 YSYEKL. The CDR3 sequence is 16 residues long. The CDR3 DNA follows: TGCGCCAGCAGCCAAGATCGTCAGGGTCTTGGTTCACCCCTCCACTTT. Protein: CASSQDRQGLGSPLHF.

The chain joins TRBV5-4 to TRBJ2-1, with D perhaps TRBD1 (5 bases). This CDR3 spans 12 amino acids. CDR1 is SGHNT, CDR2 YYREEE, per germline (reference sequence). Trimming stripped 2 bases from V and 10 bases from J, with 10 bases between. CDR3: CASSFLTGEQFF. Written as DNA, the CDR3 is TGTGCCAGCAGCTTCCTAACAGGCGAGCAGTTCTTC.

V gene TRBV5-6 combines with J gene TRBJ1-3; D not certain. The V end lost 4 bases, the J end lost 0 bases, and 17 bases lay between the germline ends. This CDR3 has 17 amino acids. Germline CDR1 reads SGHDT; CDR2 reads YYEEEE. Written as DNA, the CDR3 is TGTGCCAGCAGCATGGGTGATTTTTGGGGCTCTGGAAACACCATATATTTT. Amino acids: CASSMGDFWGSGNTIYF.

Only one count was recorded for this clone. An end of the junction differs from the germline gene, which may be a read error. This chain uses TRBV11-3 with TRBJ2-1, with 9 bases matching TRBD2. This CDR3 has 15 amino acids. The germline gives CDR1 SGHNT, CDR2 YENEEA. CDR3: CASTLAGVLYNEQFF. The CDR3 coding sequence is TGTGCCAGCACCTTAGCGGGGGTCCTCTACAATGAGCAGTTCTTC.

This clone was counted a single time. The genes are TRBV25-1 and TRBJ1-1, with D perhaps matching TRBD1 (6 bases). The germline V and J ends were trimmed by 4 bases and 1 base, with 7 bases remaining between them. The CDR3 runs 13 residues. Germline V gives CDR1 MGHDK, CDR2 SYGVNS. CDR3 sequence reads: CASSGGGNTEAFF. For the CDR3, the DNA is TGTGCCAGCAGTGGAGGGGGGAACACTGAAGCTTTCTTT.

This chain connects TRBV18 to TRBJ2-5; D is possibly TRBD1 (7 bases). This CDR3 has 14 residues. Trimming took off 3 bases at V and 1 base at J, with 9 bases between the two ends. The V gene's germline CDR1 is KGHSH and CDR2 LQKENI. CDR3 in amino acids: CASSPQGGQETQYF. The DNA for the CDR3 is TGTGCCAGCTCACCTCAGGGGGGCCAAGAGACCCAGTACTTC.

The V call is TRBV28, the J call TRBJ1-2; D uncertain. This CDR3 comprises 11 residues. The V and J ends lost 5 bases and 4 bases respectively, with 5 bases between them. Germline values: CDR1 MDHEN, CDR2 SYDVKM. The CDR3 loop reads CASSERYGYTF. The CDR3, as DNA: TGTGCCAGCAGTGAACGCTATGGCTACACCTTC.

This clone was counted a single time. This rearrangement joins TRBV19 to TRBJ2-1; 8 bases match TRBD1. CDR1 and CDR2 from the germline V gene are LNHDA and SQIVND (reference sequence). This CDR3 region has 16 residues. Trimming at V came to 3 bases and at J to 7 bases, leaving 11 bases not matched to a gene. The CDR3 is CASSIATGVSENEQFF. The CDR3 DNA reads TGTGCCAGTAGTATCGCGACAGGGGTTTCGGAAAATGAGCAGTTCTTC.

By share, this clone counts as hyperexpanded. This rearrangement joins TRBV11-3 to TRBJ2-1; no firm D call. Trimming pared 4 bases from V and 7 bases from J, leaving 8 bases between. Germline V gives CDR1 SGHNT, CDR2 YENEEA. This CDR3 is built from 12 residues. For the CDR3, the DNA is TGTGCCAGCAGCTCTTGGGTGAATGAGCAGTTCTTC. This encodes CASSSWVNEQFF.

The chain is built from TRBV5-6 and TRBJ2-2; D might be TRBD1 or TRBD2, each matching 5 bases. Germline CDR1 SGHDT, CDR2 YYEEEE. Between the trimmed V and J ends, which lost 4 bases and 6 bases, there was a span of 13 bases. This CDR3 is built from 14 residues. The CDR3 DNA sequence: TGTGCCAGCAGCACCAGGGTGGGGGCCGGGGAGCTGTTTTTT. Its protein is CASSTRVGAGELFF.

This chain joins TRBV11-3 and TRBJ1-1, with D unresolved. Trimming pared 2 bases from V and 10 bases from J, leaving 14 bases between. CDR3 size: 13 residues. CDR1 and CDR2 from the germline V gene are SGHNT and YENEEA. CDR3 in amino acids: CASSLSTRSGAFF. CDR3 DNA sequence: TGTGCCAGCAGCTTATCGACGCGCAGTGGAGCTTTCTTT.

This clone is a singleton in its sample. The chain employs TRBV11-3 and TRBJ2-2; 10 nucleotides align to TRBD2. The trim removed 5 bases at V and 1 base at J, leaving 7 bases unmatched. Per the germline V gene, CDR1 is SGHNT and CDR2 is YENEEA. The CDR3 covers 17 residues. The chain's CDR3 is CASSLFIAGGNTGELFF. CDR3 DNA: TGTGCCAGCAGCCTTTTCATAGCGGGGGGGAACACCGGGGAGCTGTTTTTT.

The chain combines TRBV4-1 with TRBJ2-1; 10 nucleotides match TRBD2. J gave up 5 bases and V 4 bases, and 8 bases lay outside the gene matches. The CDR3 length is 16 residues. Germline CDR1 reads MGHRA; CDR2 reads YSYEKL. The CDR3 protein is CASSRDLAGGHNEQFF. The CDR3 coding sequence is TGCGCCAGCAGCCGGGATTTAGCGGGGGGCCACAATGAGCAGTTCTTC.

The sample holds a few counts of this clone. The chain recombines TRBV11-3 with TRBJ1-6; perhaps TRBD1 as D (6 bases). Germline loops: CDR1 SGHNT, CDR2 YENEEA. The CDR3 is 14 amino acids. Trimming pared 5 bases from V and 7 bases from J, leaving 12 bases between. The CDR3 coding sequence is TGTGCCAGCAGCCCAACAGGGCTCAATTCACCCCTCCACTTT. Translated, it gives CASSPTGLNSPLHF.